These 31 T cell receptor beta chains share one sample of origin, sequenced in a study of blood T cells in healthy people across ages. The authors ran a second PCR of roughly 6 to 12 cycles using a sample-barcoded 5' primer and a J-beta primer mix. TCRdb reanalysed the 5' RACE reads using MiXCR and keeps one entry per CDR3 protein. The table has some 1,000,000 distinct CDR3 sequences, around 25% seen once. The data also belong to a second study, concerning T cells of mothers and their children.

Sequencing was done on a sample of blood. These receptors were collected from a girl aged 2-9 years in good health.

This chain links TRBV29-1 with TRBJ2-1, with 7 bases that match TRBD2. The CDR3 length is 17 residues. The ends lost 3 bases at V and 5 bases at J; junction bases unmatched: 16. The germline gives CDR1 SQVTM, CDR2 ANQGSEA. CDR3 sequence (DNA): TGCAGCGTTGAGGGTGTTGCGGGAGATCGAGGGGACAATGAGCAGTTCTTC. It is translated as CSVEGVAGDRGDNEQFF.

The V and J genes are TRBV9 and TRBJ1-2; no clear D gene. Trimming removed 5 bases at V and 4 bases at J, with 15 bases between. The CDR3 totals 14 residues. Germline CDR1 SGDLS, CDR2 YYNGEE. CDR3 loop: CASSLTAGIYGYTF. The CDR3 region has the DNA TGTGCCAGCAGTTTAACCGCGGGGATCTATGGCTACACCTTC.

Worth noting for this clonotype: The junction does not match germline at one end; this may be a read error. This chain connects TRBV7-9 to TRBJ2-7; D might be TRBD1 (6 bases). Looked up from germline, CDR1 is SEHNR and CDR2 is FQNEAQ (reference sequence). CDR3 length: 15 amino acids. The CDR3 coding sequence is TGTGCCAACAGCAACAGGGAATTTGGGCCCTACGAGCAGTACTTC. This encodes CANSNREFGPYEQYF.

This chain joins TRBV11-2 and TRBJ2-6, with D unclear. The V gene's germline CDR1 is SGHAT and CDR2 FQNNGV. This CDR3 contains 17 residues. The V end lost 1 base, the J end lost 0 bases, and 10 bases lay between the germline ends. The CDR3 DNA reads TGTGCCAGCAGCTTAGGGGTCCCCCTCTCTGGGGCCAACGTCCTGACTTTC. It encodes CASSLGVPLSGANVLTF.

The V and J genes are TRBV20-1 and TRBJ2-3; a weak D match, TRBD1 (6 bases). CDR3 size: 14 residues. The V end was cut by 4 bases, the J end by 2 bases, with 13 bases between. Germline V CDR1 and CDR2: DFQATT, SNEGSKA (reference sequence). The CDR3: CSATQGGPTDTQYF. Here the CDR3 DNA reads TGCAGTGCTACCCAAGGGGGTCCCACAGATACGCAGTATTTT.

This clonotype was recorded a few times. This CDR3 reads CASSLAGENEKLFF. In DNA, the CDR3 is TGCGCCAGCAGCTTGGCCGGGGAGAATGAAAAACTGTTTTTT. V gene TRBV5-1 combines with J gene TRBJ1-4; D unresolved. Germline V lookup: CDR1 SGHRS, CDR2 YFSETQ. Trimming took off 0 bases at V and 5 bases at J, with 8 bases between the two ends. The CDR3 sequence is 14 residues long.

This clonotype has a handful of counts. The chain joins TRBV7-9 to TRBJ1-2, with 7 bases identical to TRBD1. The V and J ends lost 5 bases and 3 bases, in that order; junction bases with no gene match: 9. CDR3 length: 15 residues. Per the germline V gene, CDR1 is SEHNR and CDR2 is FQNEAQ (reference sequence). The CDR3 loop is CASSDNRDSHYGYTF. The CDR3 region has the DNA TGTGCCAGCAGCGACAACCGGGACAGTCACTATGGCTACACCTTC.

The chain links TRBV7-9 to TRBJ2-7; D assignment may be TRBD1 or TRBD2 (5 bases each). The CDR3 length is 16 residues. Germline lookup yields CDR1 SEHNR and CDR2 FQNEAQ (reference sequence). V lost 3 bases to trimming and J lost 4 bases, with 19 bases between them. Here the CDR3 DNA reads TGTGCCAGCAGCTTTATCCGAGGTGGGGGAACGTACGAGCAGTACTTC. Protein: CASSFIRGGGTYEQYF.

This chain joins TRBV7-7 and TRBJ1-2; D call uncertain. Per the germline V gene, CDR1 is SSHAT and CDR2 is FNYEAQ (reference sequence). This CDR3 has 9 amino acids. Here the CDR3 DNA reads TGTGCTGACCTAATTGGCTACACCTTC. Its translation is CADLIGYTF.

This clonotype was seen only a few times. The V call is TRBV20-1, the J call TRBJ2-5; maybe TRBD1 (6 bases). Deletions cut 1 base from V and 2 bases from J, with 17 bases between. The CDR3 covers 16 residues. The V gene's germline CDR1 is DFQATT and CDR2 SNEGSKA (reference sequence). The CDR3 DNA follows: TGCAGTGCTAGAGGGGTTCCAGGGGCTCGGCAAGAGACCCAGTACTTC. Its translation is CSARGVPGARQETQYF.

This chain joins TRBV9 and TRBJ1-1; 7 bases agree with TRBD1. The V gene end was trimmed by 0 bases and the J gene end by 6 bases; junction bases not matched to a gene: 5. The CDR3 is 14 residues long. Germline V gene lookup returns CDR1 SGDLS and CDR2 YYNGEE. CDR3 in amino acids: CASSVAIGGPEAFF. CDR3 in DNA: TGTGCCAGCAGCGTAGCTATAGGGGGCCCTGAAGCTTTCTTT.

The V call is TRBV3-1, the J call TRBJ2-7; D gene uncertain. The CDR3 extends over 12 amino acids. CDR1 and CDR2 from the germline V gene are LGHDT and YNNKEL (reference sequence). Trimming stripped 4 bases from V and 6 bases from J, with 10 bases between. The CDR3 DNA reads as TGTGCCAGCAGCCTTCAGAGTTCCGAGCAGTACTTC. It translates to CASSLQSSEQYF.

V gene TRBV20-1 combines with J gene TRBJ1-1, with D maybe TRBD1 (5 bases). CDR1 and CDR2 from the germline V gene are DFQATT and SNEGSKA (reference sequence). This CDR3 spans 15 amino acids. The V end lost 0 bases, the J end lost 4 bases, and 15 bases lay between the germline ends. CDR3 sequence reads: CSARDRPGNPTEAFF. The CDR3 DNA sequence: TGCAGTGCTAGAGATCGTCCAGGGAATCCCACTGAAGCTTTCTTT.

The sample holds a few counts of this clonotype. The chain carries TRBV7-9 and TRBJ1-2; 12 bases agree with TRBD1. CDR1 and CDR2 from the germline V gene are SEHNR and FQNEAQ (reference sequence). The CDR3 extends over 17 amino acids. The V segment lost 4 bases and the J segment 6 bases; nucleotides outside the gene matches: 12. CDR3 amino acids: CASSSSGQGAFLDGYTF. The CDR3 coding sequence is TGTGCCAGCAGCTCATCGGGACAGGGGGCCTTTCTGGATGGCTACACCTTC.

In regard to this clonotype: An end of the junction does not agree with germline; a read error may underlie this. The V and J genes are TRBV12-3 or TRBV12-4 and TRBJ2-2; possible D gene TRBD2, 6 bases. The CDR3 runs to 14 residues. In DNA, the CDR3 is TGCGCCAGCAGTTCCGGGGGTATAGCCGGGGAGCTGTTTTTT. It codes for CASSSGGIAGELFF.

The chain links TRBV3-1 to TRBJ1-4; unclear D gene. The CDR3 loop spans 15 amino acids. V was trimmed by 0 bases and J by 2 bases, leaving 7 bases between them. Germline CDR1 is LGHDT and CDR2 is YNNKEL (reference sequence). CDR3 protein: CASSQDRTTNEKLFF. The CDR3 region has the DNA TGTGCCAGCAGCCAAGATAGGACGACTAATGAAAAACTGTTTTTT.

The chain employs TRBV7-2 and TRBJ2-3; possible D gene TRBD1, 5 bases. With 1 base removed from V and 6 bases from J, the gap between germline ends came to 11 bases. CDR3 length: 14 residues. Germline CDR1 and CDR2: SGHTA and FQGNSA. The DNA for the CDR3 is TGTGCCAGCAGCTTAGGTGGGGCCCCCGATACGCAGTATTTT. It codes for CASSLGGAPDTQYF.

The CDR3: CSVESVGQGTYEQYF. The DNA of the CDR3 is TGCAGCGTTGAATCAGTGGGACAGGGGACCTACGAGCAGTACTTC. The J gene is TRBJ2-7, the V gene TRBV29-1; 10 nucleotides match TRBD1. The germline V gene encodes CDR1 SQVTM and CDR2 ANQGSEA. The CDR3 contains 15 residues. With 2 bases clipped from V and 2 bases from J, the junction kept 6 bases outside the gene matches.

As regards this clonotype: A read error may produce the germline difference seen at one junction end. CDR3 nucleotides: TGTGCCAGCAGCCATAAGGTAACAAGTAGCACAGATACGCGGTATTTT. It encodes CASSHKVTSSTDTRYF. This rearrangement joins TRBV3-1 to TRBJ2-3; D not certain. The CDR3 length is 16 residues. Germline loops: CDR1 LGHDT, CDR2 YNNKEL (reference sequence).

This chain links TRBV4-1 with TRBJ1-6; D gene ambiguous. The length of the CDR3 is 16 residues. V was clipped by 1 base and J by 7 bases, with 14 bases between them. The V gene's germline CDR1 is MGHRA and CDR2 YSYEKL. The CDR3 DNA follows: TGCGCCAGCAGCCAAGTCTTGGAGTCGGAAAATTCACCCCTCCACTTT. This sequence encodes CASSQVLESENSPLHF.

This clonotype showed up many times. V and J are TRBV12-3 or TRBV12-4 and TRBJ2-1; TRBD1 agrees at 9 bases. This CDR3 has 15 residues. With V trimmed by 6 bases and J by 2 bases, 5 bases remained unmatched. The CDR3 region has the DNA TGTGCCAGCAGCCCTGGACAGGGGACCTACAATGAGCAGTTCTTC. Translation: CASSPGQGTYNEQFF.

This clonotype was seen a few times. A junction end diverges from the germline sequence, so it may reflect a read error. CDR3 bases: TGCGCCAGCAGTTTCGGGGCTTTAGAGTTCTTC. Protein sequence: CASSFGALEFF. V is TRBV6-6 and J is TRBJ2-1, with D perhaps assigned TRBD1 or TRBD2 (5 bases each). Germline assignment: CDR1 MNHNY and CDR2 SVGAGI (reference sequence). This CDR3 has 11 residues.

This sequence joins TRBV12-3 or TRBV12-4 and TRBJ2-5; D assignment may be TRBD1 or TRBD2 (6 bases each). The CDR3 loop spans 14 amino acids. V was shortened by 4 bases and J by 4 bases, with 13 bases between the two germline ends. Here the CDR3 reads CASSSPGDIETQYF. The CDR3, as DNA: TGTGCCAGCAGTTCCCCGGGGGACATAGAGACCCAGTACTTC.

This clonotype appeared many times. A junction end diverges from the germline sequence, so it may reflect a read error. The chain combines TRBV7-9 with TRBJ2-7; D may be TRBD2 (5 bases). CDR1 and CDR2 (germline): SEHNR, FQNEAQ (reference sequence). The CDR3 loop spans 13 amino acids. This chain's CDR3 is CASSLASDYEQYF. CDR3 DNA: TGTGCTAGCAGCTTAGCGAGCGACTACGAGCAGTACTTC.

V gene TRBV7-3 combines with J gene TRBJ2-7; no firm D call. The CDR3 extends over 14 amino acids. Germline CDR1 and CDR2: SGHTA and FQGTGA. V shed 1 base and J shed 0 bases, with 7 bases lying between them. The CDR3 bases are TGTGCCAGCAGCTTAAGCTCCAGCTCCTACGAGCAGTACGTC. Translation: CASSLSSSSYEQYV.

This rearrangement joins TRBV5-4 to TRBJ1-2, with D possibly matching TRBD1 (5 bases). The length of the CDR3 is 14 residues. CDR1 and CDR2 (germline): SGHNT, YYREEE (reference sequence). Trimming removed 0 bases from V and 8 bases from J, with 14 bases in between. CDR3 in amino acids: CASSLGGYAEGYTF. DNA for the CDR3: TGTGCCAGCAGCTTGGGGGGCTATGCGGAAGGCTACACCTTC.

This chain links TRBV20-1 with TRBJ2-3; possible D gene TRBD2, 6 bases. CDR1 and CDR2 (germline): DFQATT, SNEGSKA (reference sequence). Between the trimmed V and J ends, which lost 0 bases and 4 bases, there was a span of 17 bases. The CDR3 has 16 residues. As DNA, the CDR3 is TGCAGTGCTAGAGAGATCGGGGAGGTGGGGGCAGATACGCAGTATTTT. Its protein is CSAREIGEVGADTQYF.

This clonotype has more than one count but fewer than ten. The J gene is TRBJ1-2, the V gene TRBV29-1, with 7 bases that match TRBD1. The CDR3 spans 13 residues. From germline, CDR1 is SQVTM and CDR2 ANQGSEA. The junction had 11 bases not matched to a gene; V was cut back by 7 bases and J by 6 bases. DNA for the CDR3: TGCAGCGCCCCGGCGAGACAGGGTGATGGCTACACCTTC. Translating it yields CSAPARQGDGYTF.

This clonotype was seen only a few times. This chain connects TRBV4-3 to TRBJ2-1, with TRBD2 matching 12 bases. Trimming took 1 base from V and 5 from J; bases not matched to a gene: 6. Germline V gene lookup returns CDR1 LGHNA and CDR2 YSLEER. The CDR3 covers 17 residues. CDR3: CASSQGTSGVLHNEQFF. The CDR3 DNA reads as TGCGCCAGCAGCCAAGGGACTAGCGGGGTTCTTCACAATGAGCAGTTCTTC.

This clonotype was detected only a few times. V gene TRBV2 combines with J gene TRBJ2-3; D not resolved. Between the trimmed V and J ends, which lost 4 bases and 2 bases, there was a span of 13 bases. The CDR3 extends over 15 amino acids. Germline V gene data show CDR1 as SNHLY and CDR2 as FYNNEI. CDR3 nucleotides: TGTGCCAGCAGTGTTTTGGGATCAGCCACAGATACGCAGTATTTT. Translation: CASSVLGSATDTQYF.

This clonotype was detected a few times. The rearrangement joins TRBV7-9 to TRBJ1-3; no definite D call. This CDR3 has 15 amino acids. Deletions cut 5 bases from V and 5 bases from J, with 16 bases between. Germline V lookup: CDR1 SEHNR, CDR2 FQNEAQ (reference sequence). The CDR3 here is CASSTPGTERNTIYF. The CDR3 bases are TGTGCCAGCAGCACCCCGGGCACGGAAAGAAACACCATATATTTT.